This entry lists 17 T cell receptor beta chains sequenced from one sample in a study. Via MiXCR, TCRdb re-called the 5' RACE reads, giving one row per CDR3 protein. The table shows approximately 29,000 distinct CDR3 sequences, with approximately 24% occurring only once. Sequencing was performed on naive CD4+ T cells sorted from a lymph node. Subset described: naive CD4+ T cells, CD4+CD45RA+CD25-. Every receptor here comes from a female donor with breast cancer.

This clonotype was seen at least ten times. This chain joins TRBV24-1 and TRBJ2-1; 12 positions match TRBD2. From germline, CDR1 is KGHDR and CDR2 SFDVKD. The trim removed 2 bases at V and 6 bases at J, leaving 4 bases unmatched. CDR3 size: 16 residues. The CDR3 is CATSDSPGLAGNEQFF. In DNA form, the CDR3 reads TGTGCCACCAGTGATTCTCCGGGACTAGCGGGCAATGAGCAGTTCTTC.

The rearrangement joins TRBV7-8 to TRBJ1-1; no definite D call. The CDR3 totals 13 residues. Germline values: CDR1 SGHVS, CDR2 FQNEAQ. V lost 1 base to trimming and J lost 11 bases, with 14 bases between them. For the CDR3, the DNA is TGTGCCAGCAGCTTAGTAATCTTAGGGCAGGCTTTCTTT. Its protein is CASSLVILGQAFF.

V gene TRBV20-1 combines with J gene TRBJ2-7, with D perhaps TRBD2 (6 bases). The germline V and J ends were trimmed by 3 bases and 7 bases, with 16 bases remaining between them. The CDR3 consists of 13 residues. In germline, CDR1 is DFQATT, CDR2 SNEGSKA (reference sequence). CDR3 residues: CSASSNVREEQYF. The CDR3 DNA reads TGCAGTGCTAGCTCCAATGTTCGGGAGGAGCAGTACTTC.

The chain uses TRBV12-3 or TRBV12-4 and TRBJ2-1, with 10 bases fitting TRBD2. CDR3 length: 15 residues. V was clipped by 2 bases and J by 5 bases; unmatched bases: 3. The CDR3 here is CASSLLLAGNNEQFF. CDR3 DNA sequence: TGTGCCAGCAGTTTATTACTAGCGGGGAACAATGAGCAGTTCTTC.

The V call is TRBV20-1, the J call TRBJ1-2, with 7 bases identical to TRBD1. After removal of 6 bases from V and 6 bases from J, the junction contained 16 bases not matched to a gene. CDR3 size: 15 residues. The germline gives CDR1 DFQATT, CDR2 SNEGSKA (reference sequence). The CDR3, as DNA: TGCAGTGCCGACCCCCGGGACAGTGAATATGATGGCTACACCTTC. Residues: CSADPRDSEYDGYTF.

The V and J genes are TRBV5-1 and TRBJ2-1; D possibly corresponds to TRBD2 (5 bases). Germline CDR1 SGHRS, CDR2 YFSETQ. V was clipped by 4 bases and J by 7 bases, with 6 bases between them. The CDR3 totals 11 residues. The chain's CDR3 is CASSGSNEQFF. The CDR3 DNA follows: TGCGCCAGCAGCGGGAGTAATGAGCAGTTCTTC.

This clonotype came up a few times. The genes are TRBV10-3 and TRBJ2-1; D might be TRBD1 (6 bases). Germline CDR1 is ENHRY and CDR2 is SYGVKD. This CDR3 region has 14 residues. V lost 5 bases, J lost 5 bases, and 13 bases lay in between. Here the CDR3 DNA reads TGTGCCATCAGTCCCTCCGGGACAAACAATGAGCAGTTCTTC. Translating it yields CAISPSGTNNEQFF.

This clonotype has at least ten counts. The chain links TRBV5-5 to TRBJ2-1; 7 bases align to TRBD2. Germline V lookup: CDR1 SGHKS, CDR2 YYEKEE (reference sequence). V shed 7 bases and J 5 bases; nucleotides not matched to a gene: 12. The CDR3 extends over 15 amino acids. The CDR3 is CASRFGGSLNNEQFF. The CDR3 bases are TGTGCCAGCCGATTCGGGGGGTCGTTAAACAATGAGCAGTTCTTC.

Note on this clonotype: Mismatch with germline at one junction end may stem from a read error. The chain employs TRBV14 and TRBJ2-5; maybe TRBD2 (6 bases). The germline gives CDR1 SGHDN, CDR2 FVKESK. The CDR3 has 14 amino acids. This CDR3 reads CASSHSERRETPYF. The DNA for the CDR3 is TGTGCCAGCAGCCACTCGGAGAGACGGGAGACCCCGTACTTC.

DNA of the CDR3: TGTGCCAGCAGCCTCCTCGGGCGGTACGAGCAGTACTTC. Its translation: CASSLLGRYEQYF. The chain recombines TRBV3-1 with TRBJ2-7, with D hard to call. CDR3 size: 13 residues. CDR1 and CDR2 from the germline V gene are LGHDT and YNNKEL (reference sequence). V lost 4 bases, J lost 4 bases, and 11 bases lay in between.

This clonotype was counted a single time. V and J are TRBV10-3 and TRBJ1-1; maybe TRBD1 (6 bases). Germline CDR1 ENHRY, CDR2 SYGVKD. The CDR3 covers 16 residues. V shed 0 bases and J shed 1 base, with 12 bases lying between them. CDR3 nucleotides: TGTGCCATCAGTGAGTCCCAGGGGTCCCCGAACACTGAAGCTTTCTTT. Its protein is CAISESQGSPNTEAFF.

This clonotype was counted ten times or more. The genes are TRBV20-1 and TRBJ2-3; 8 bases line up with TRBD2. Germline trimming cut 1 base from V and 4 bases from J; bases unmatched to any gene: 10. The CDR3 spans 16 residues. Germline loops: CDR1 DFQATT, CDR2 SNEGSKA (reference sequence). CDR3 loop: CSARVGAGGPSDTQYF. In nucleotides, the CDR3 is TGCAGTGCTAGAGTTGGGGCGGGGGGACCCTCAGATACGCAGTATTTT.

CDR3 DNA sequence: TGCGCCAGCAGCCAAGTGGACAGCACTAATTCACCCCTCCACTTT. Its protein product is CASSQVDSTNSPLHF. The rearrangement uses TRBV4-3 and TRBJ1-6; D possibly corresponds to TRBD1 (6 bases). Looked up from germline, CDR1 is LGHNA and CDR2 is YSLEER. The V end lost 1 base, the J end lost 6 bases, and 10 bases lay between the germline ends. The CDR3 extends over 15 amino acids.

This rearrangement joins TRBV7-9 to TRBJ2-7; 13 bases line up with TRBD2. Trimming cost V 4 bases and J 7 bases; bases outside gene matches: 7. Germline V gene lookup returns CDR1 SEHNR and CDR2 FQNEAQ (reference sequence). This CDR3 has 15 residues. The CDR3: CASSYGTSGIREQYF. CDR3 coding DNA: TGTGCCAGCAGCTATGGGACTAGCGGGATACGGGAGCAGTACTTC. Full variable domain (rest looked up from reference TRBV7-9 and TRBJ2-7): DTGVSQNPRHKITKRGQNVTFRCDPISEHNRLYWYRQTLGQGPEFLTYFQNEAQLEKSRLLSDRFSAERPKGSFSTLEIQRTEQGDSAMYLCASSYGTSGIREQYFGPGTRLTVT.

The V gene is TRBV9, the J gene TRBJ1-1, with D perhaps matching TRBD1 (6 bases). There are 15 residues in the CDR3. Trimming pared 0 bases from V and 0 bases from J, leaving 9 bases between. CDR1 is SGDLS and CDR2 is YYNGEE in the germline V gene. CDR3 loop: CASSVGQGMNTEAFF. The CDR3 DNA sequence: TGTGCCAGCAGCGTAGGTCAGGGGATGAACACTGAAGCTTTCTTT. Based on the CDR3 plus reference TRBV9 and TRBJ1-1, the full variable domain is DSGVTQTPKHLITATGQRVTLRCSPRSGDLSVYWYQQSLDQGLQFLIQYYNGEERAKGNILERFSAQQFPDLHSELNLSSLELGDSALYFCASSVGQGMNTEAFFGQGTRLTVV.

The chain has TRBV3-1 and TRBJ1-3; possible D gene TRBD1, 5 bases. CDR1 is LGHDT, CDR2 YNNKEL, per germline (reference sequence). The CDR3 covers 14 residues. V was pared by 4 bases and J by 2 bases, with 9 bases between. The CDR3 DNA follows: TGTGCCAGCAGCCTCGCAGGGACTGGAAACACCATATATTTT. Its protein is CASSLAGTGNTIYF.

The chain couples TRBV5-1 to TRBJ1-2; D is undetermined. V was clipped by 1 base and J by 0 bases, with 10 bases between them. The CDR3 is made up of 15 amino acids. CDR1 is SGHRS, CDR2 YFSETQ, per germline. CDR3 loop: CASSLRSGTNYGYTF. The DNA of the CDR3 is TGCGCCAGCAGCTTGAGGTCCGGGACTAACTATGGCTACACCTTC.